A selection of T cell receptor beta chains follows, all from one sample in a study of cytomegalovirus exposure and HLA in healthy donors. The repertoire was sequenced with immunoSEQ multiplex PCR; TCRdb's copy has only in-frame clones and lacks some. Its table records 50,000 to 80,000 clones. The source material was PBMCs. The receptors shown here come from a woman younger than 30 in good health and CMV-seronegative. Each CDR3 is given with its conserved first and last residue. The order of the fields is J gene, V gene, D gene, CDR3 DNA, CDR3 protein. A D gene is named only where the DNA matches it firmly.

TRBJ1-1 | TRBV7-6 | TRBD1 | TGTGCCAGCAGCCGGGACAGGGGCACTGAAGCTTTCTTT | CASSRDRGTEAFF
TRBJ2-7 | TRBV4-2 | TRBD2 | TGTGCCAGCAGCCAGGTTACGGGGGGGGACCCCTCCTACGAGCAGTACTTC | CASSQVTGGDPSYEQYF
TRBJ1-3 | TRBV28 | . | TGTGCCAGCAGTCCTCTCGGCTCTGGAAACACCATATATTTT | CASSPLGSGNTIYF
TRBJ1-3 | TRBV30 | . | TGTGCCTGGAGTACTTCTGGAAACACCATATATTTT | CAWSTSGNTIYF
TRBJ1-1 | TRBV30 | TRBD1 | TGTGCCTGGAGTAGGGGGACAGGAGTGAACACTGAAGCTTTCTTT | CAWSRGTGVNTEAFF
TRBJ2-4 | TRBV5-6 | . | TGTGCCAGCAGCTTGGGCCTATTAGCCAAAAACATTCAGTACTTC | CASSLGLLAKNIQYF
TRBJ2-1 | TRBV7-9 | TRBD2 | TGTGCCAGCAGCCTTGGACTAGCGATATACAATGAGCAGTTCTTC | CASSLGLAIYNEQFF
TRBJ1-1 | TRBV5-4 | . | TGTGCCAGCAGCTTTCTCTCGGACAGAGAAGACGAAGCTTTCTTT | CASSFLSDREDEAFF
TRBJ2-1 | TRBV5-6 | . | TGTGCCAGCAGCTTAGGCGGGGTATACAATGAGCAGTTCTTC | CASSLGGVYNEQFF
TRBJ2-7 | TRBV6-5 | TRBD1 | TGTGCCAGCAGTGAAGACAGGGGCTCCTACGAGCAGTACTTC | CASSEDRGSYEQYF
TRBJ2-1 | TRBV2 | TRBD2 | TGTGCCAGCAGTGAAGGGGGCGGGCGGGAGAGGATTGAGCAGTTCTTC | CASSEGGGRERIEQFF
TRBJ1-2 | TRBV9 | . | TGTGCCAGCAGCCAAACTCCGGTGAGGTTAAACTATGGCTACACCTTC | CASSQTPVRLNYGYTF
TRBJ1-4 | TRBV19 | TRBD1 | TGTGCCAGTAGTATGGTACAGGGGCGTGAAAAACTGTTTTTT | CASSMVQGREKLFF
TRBJ2-1 | TRBV29-1 | TRBD1 | TGCAGCGTCCTGGGACAGGGGGCCAATGAGCAGTTCTTC | CSVLGQGANEQFF
TRBJ2-7 | TRBV29-1 | . | TGCAGCGTTTCTACCGAATCTGTTTCCTACGAGCAGTACTTC | CSVSTESVSYEQYF
TRBJ1-2 | TRBV5-6 | . | TGTGCCAGCAGCTTGGGGGGAAGGGGGTTAAATGGCTACACCTTC | CASSLGGRGLNGYTF
TRBJ2-5 | TRBV5-1 | TRBD1 | TGCGCCAGCAGAGATCCCACACAGGGGATCGGGAACCAAGAGACCCAGTACTTC | CASRDPTQGIGNQETQYF
TRBJ1-1 | TRBV5-6 | . | TGTGCCAGCAGCTTGGCCGGCAGGCTGGACACTGAAGCTTTCTTT | CASSLAGRLDTEAFF
TRBJ2-5 | TRBV7-9 | . | TGTGCCAGCAGCTTAGAAGGGAGAGAGACCCAGTACTTC | CASSLEGRETQYF
TRBJ2-6 | TRBV18 | . | TGTGCCAGCTCACCAAGGGGCAGGAGTAGCTCTGGGGCCAACGTCCTGACTTTC | CASSPRGRSSSGANVLTF
TRBJ2-7 | TRBV6-5 | TRBD1 | TGTGCCAGCAGTTACTCAGACAGGGGGCAGGCCTACGAGCAGTACTTC | CASSYSDRGQAYEQYF
TRBJ2-1 | TRBV6-1 | TRBD2 | TGTGCCAGCAGTGCCAGGACTAGCGGGAGAATGGGGAACAATGAGCAGTTCTTC | CASSARTSGRMGNNEQFF
TRBJ1-2 | TRBV30 | . | TGTGCCTGGACCGTCCTTCCAGGGGCGGGCTACACCTTC | CAWTVLPGAGYTF
TRBJ2-1 | TRBV4-1 | TRBD2 | TGCGCCAGCAGCCAAGCTTCTCTAGCGGGACTTCGAAGCTCCTACAATGAGCAGTTCTTC | CASSQASLAGLRSSYNEQFF
TRBJ1-5 | TRBV6-4 | . | TGTGCCAGCAGCCCTAGTAGCAATCAGCCCCAGCATTTT | CASSPSSNQPQHF
TRBJ1-2 | TRBV5-4 | TRBD1 | TGTGCCAGGGAGGGACAGGGTGGTGAGGGTAACTATGGCTACACCTTC | CAREGQGGEGNYGYTF
TRBJ1-2 | TRBV7-8 | . | TGTGCCAGCAGCTTATCAAACTATGGCTACACCTTC | CASSLSNYGYTF
TRBJ2-3 | TRBV4-1 | . | TGCGCCAGCAGCGGTAGAAACACGCAGTATTTT | CASSGRNTQYF
TRBJ2-5 | TRBV9 | TRBD2 | TGTGCCAGCACCAAAACGGGGGGGCCTGGTGAGACCCAGTACTTC | CASTKTGGPGETQYF
TRBJ1-3 | TRBV6-5 | . | TGTGCCAGCAGCTGGGGGGGTAGGGCCGGAAACACCATATATTTT | CASSWGGRAGNTIYF
TRBJ2-1 | TRBV28 | TRBD1 | TGTGCCAGCAGCCCCGGCCCTTGGGACAGGAGTGATGAGCAGTTCTTC | CASSPGPWDRSDEQFF
TRBJ2-3 | TRBV5-1 | . | TGCGCCAGCCGTAAAACACCCGCTAGCACAGATACGCAGTATTTT | CASRKTPASTDTQYF
TRBJ2-7 | TRBV27 | . | TGTGCCAGCAGGAGAGACAACTACGAGCAGTACTTC | CASRRDNYEQYF
TRBJ1-1 | TRBV11-3 | TRBD1 | TGTGCCAGCAGCTCGGGGAGATGGGACAGTGTGAACACTGAAGCTTTCTTT | CASSSGRWDSVNTEAFF
TRBJ1-4 | TRBV4-1 | . | TGCGCCAGCAGCCAACCAACAGGGCTAACTAATGAAAAACTGTTTTTT | CASSQPTGLTNEKLFF
TRBJ2-5 | TRBV5-1 | TRBD2 | TGCGCCAGCAGCTTGGGACTAGCGGGAGATCAAGAGACCCAGTACTTC | CASSLGLAGDQETQYF
TRBJ1-1 | TRBV29-1 | TRBD1 | TGCAGCGACCGAAGACAGGGGATATGGACTGAAGCTTTCTTT | CSDRRQGIWTEAFF
TRBJ2-7 | TRBV27 | . | TGTGCCAGCAGCCCCCGAGGACTGGCGGGTCCCTACGAGCAGTACTTC | CASSPRGLAGPYEQYF
TRBJ2-3 | TRBV6-1 | TRBD1 | TGTGCCAGCAGTGAAGTGGACAGGGTGGCAGATACGCAGTATTTT | CASSEVDRVADTQYF
TRBJ2-2 | TRBV4-1 | . | TGCGCCAGCAGCCAACATCTCAGGAACACCGGGGAGCTGTTTTTT | CASSQHLRNTGELFF
TRBJ2-7 | TRBV2 | TRBD1 | TGTGCCAGCACCCTTGAGTGGGAAGGGACAGGGTATTACTTC | CASTLEWEGTGYYF
TRBJ1-1 | TRBV29-1 | TRBD1 | TGCAGCTCCCTAGGCCAGGGGGTCACTGAAGCTTTCTTT | CSSLGQGVTEAFF
TRBJ2-5 | TRBV18 | TRBD2 | TGTGCCAGCTCTTTGTCGGGGGGGGAGACCCAGTACTTC | CASSLSGGETQYF
TRBJ2-2 | TRBV6-5 | . | TGTGCCAGCAGTTACTCACATACGAACACCGGGGAGCTGTTTTTT | CASSYSHTNTGELFF
TRBJ2-7 | TRBV6-1 | TRBD2 | TGTGCCAGCATAGCGGGATCGGCCTCCGAGCAGTACTTC | CASIAGSASEQYF
TRBJ1-1 | TRBV6-5 | . | TGTGCCAGCCGGAGGGGTGGGACCGGTGTTTTCTTT | CASRRGGTGVFF